A selection of T cell receptor beta chains follows, all from one sample in a study of OX40 agonist ivuxolimab in advanced cancers. Here immunoSEQ multiplex PCR was the method, and the copy in TCRdb shows in-frame clones only, minus some. The sample includes 76,000 or so clones, about 93% of them seen just once. The material was CD4+ or CD8+ T cells sorted from blood, obtained in a trial of the OX40 agonist ivuxolimab. These receptors were taken from an adult with an advanced solid tumor such as melanoma, head and neck, liver or kidney cancer. CDR3s include the opening cysteine and the closing phenylalanine or tryptophan. D genes are given only for firm matches. Size tells how often a clone was seen (once, few, many) or the class of an expanded clone, and some rows leave it out.

size | length | J | D | V | DNA | CDR3
few | 15 | TRBJ1-1 | TRBD1 | TRBV10-3 | TGTGCCATCAGTGAGTTGGGACAGCGTAACACTGAAGCTTTCTTT | CAISELGQRNTEAFF
NA | 15 | TRBJ2-1 | NA | TRBV19 | TGTGCCAGTAGTATCCCAGGGGGCGCGGGAGATGAGCAGTTCTTC | CASSIPGGAGDEQFF
NA | 14 | TRBJ2-7 | TRBD1 | TRBV15 | TGTGCCACCAGCATGGACAGGGGGACCTACGAGCAGTACTTC | CATSMDRGTYEQYF
NA | 15 | TRBJ2-5 | NA | TRBV4-3 | TGCGCCAGCAGCCCTTATTCCGAAGCACGGGAGACCCAGTACTTC | CASSPYSEARETQYF
few | 13 | TRBJ1-1 | NA | TRBV9 | TGTGCCAGCAGCGTAGGTGCGAACACTGAAGCTTTCTTT | CASSVGANTEAFF
NA | 16 | TRBJ1-4 | NA | TRBV4-3 | TGCGCCAGCAGCCAGGGGCCTTACGCAACTAATGAAAAACTGTTTTTT | CASSQGPYATNEKLFF
NA | 15 | TRBJ1-1 | NA | TRBV7-8 | TGTGCCAGCAGCTTAGGCGGGGGTGTTTATACTGAAGCTTTCTTT | CASSLGGGVYTEAFF
once | 14 | TRBJ2-7 | NA | TRBV6-4 | TGTGCCAGCAGTGATCGGGCATCCTGGTACGAGCAGTACTTC | CASSDRASWYEQYF
NA | 15 | TRBJ2-3 | TRBD1 | TRBV19 | TGTGCCAGTAGTATGGGGACAGGGGGCACAGATACGCAGTATTTT | CASSMGTGGTDTQYF
NA | 10 | TRBJ1-1 | NA | TRBV20-1 | TGCAGTGCCCTTTCGGGGGAAGCTTTCTTT | CSALSGEAFF
NA | 13 | TRBJ1-5 | NA | TRBV2 | TGTGCCAGCAGGGAACAGGGCAATCAGCCCCAGCATTTT | CASREQGNQPQHF